This TCR beta chain was documented in a study of cytomegalovirus exposure and HLA in healthy donors. Study-level information: Some 85 million unique TCRs, all from HLA-typed donors, were included in an early release of the data.

It was with 60 Vbeta and 13 Jbeta primers that the PCR ran. The assay was immunoSEQ multiplex PCR, and TCRdb's table has in-frame clones only and misses some. The sample contains about 140,000 clones, roughly 80% of which appear only once. Regarding this clone: Its matching antigen is unknown.

Overall study results and limits: Some public TCRs appeared in many individuals, while most sequences were rare. In a later analysis, specific HLA alleles were associated with more than 15,000 TCR beta sequences at a 0.05 false discovery rate.

Donors showed nominal health when sampled, although they likely had unrecorded immune exposures. The V and J ends lost 2 bases and 7 bases respectively, with 12 bases between them. This CDR3 is built from 15 residues. Germline V CDR1 and CDR2: SEHNR, FQNEAQ (reference sequence). The sequence derives from a middle-aged man in good health and CMV-seronegative. Sample: PBMCs. This chain links TRBV7-9 with TRBJ1-6; maybe TRBD1 (5 bases). The CDR3 sequence is CASSLQGIGNSPLHF. The CDR3 nucleotides read TGTGCCAGCAGCTTACAGGGAATCGGCAATTCACCCCTCCACTTT.